One and the same sample provided the 3 T cell receptor beta chains below, sequenced in a study of radiation and T cells in renal cell carcinoma. Profiling relied on immunoSEQ multiplex PCR, and the TCRdb table lists in-frame clones only, not all of them. The sample has roughly 86,000 clones; about 82% are singletons. The time point here: blood 4 weeks post-SBRT, at nephrectomy. Treatment indicated: 15 Gy SBRT to primary tumor, nephrectomy 4 weeks later. This material consisted of blood, taken from a patient whose treatment included radiotherapy and nephrectomy. Receptors originate from a man aged 50-59 years with renal cell carcinoma.

This chain uses TRBV5-1 with TRBJ1-2, with TRBD1 matching 9 bases. V was pared by 2 bases and J by 6 bases, with 2 bases of the junction left unmatched. Germline CDR1 is SGHRS and CDR2 is YFSETQ. This CDR3 spans 13 amino acids. CDR3 coding DNA: TGCGCCAGCAGCTTCCGGGACAGGGATGGCTACACCTTC. It yields the protein CASSFRDRDGYTF.

The chain couples TRBV12-5 to TRBJ2-4; D tentatively reads TRBD1 or TRBD2 (5 bases each). V gave up 2 bases and J gave up 0 bases, with 20 bases separating them. The CDR3 totals 19 residues. Germline lookup yields CDR1 LGHNT and CDR2 FRNRAP. This chain's CDR3 is CASGLIEISGPIAKNIQYF. The CDR3 region has the DNA TGTGCTAGTGGTTTGATTGAAATATCGGGGCCAATAGCCAAAAACATTCAGTACTTC.

This sequence joins TRBV11-2 and TRBJ1-4, with 10 bases that match TRBD1. The CDR3 runs to 15 residues. V lost 5 bases, J lost 5 bases, and 5 bases stayed unmatched. Germline V CDR1 and CDR2: SGHAT, FQNNGV. The CDR3 loop is CASSPGDRGNEKLFF. CDR3 DNA sequence: TGTGCCAGCAGCCCGGGGGACAGGGGAAATGAAAAACTGTTTTTT. Full variable domain (outside the CDR3, taken from reference TRBV11-2 and TRBJ1-4): EAGVAQSPRYKIIEKRQSVAFWCNPISGHATLYWYQQILGQGPKLLIQFQNNGVVDDSQLPKDRFSAERLKGVDSTLKIQPAKLEDSAVYLCASSPGDRGNEKLFFGSGTQLSVL.